Below are 23 T cell receptor beta chains sequenced from a single sample in a study of blood T cell repertoires in COVID-19. Generated by immunoSEQ multiplex PCR, the TCRdb table keeps only in-frame clones and is missing some. This table holds about 68,000 clones, 65% to 90% found once. The sequenced sample consisted of peripheral blood. Every receptor here comes from a woman aged 55-69 years with acute or convalescent COVID-19.

V usage is TRBV18 and J usage is TRBJ1-1; D unclear. Trimming stripped 3 bases from V and 1 base from J, with 15 bases between. Per germline, CDR1 KGHSH and CDR2 LQKENI. This CDR3 region has 16 residues. As DNA, the CDR3 is TGTGCCAGCTCACCTCAATACGGGTCGCCGAACACTGAAGCTTTCTTT. Translation gives CASSPQYGSPNTEAFF.

The chain has TRBV12-3 or TRBV12-4 and TRBJ2-7, with D perhaps matching TRBD2 (6 bases). The ends were cut back, 6 bases at V and 4 bases at J, with 13 bases in the middle. The CDR3 has 13 residues. DNA of the CDR3: TGTGCCAGCAGCCAGAGGCGGGGTTACGAGCAGTACTTC. Residues: CASSQRRGYEQYF.

The chain recombines TRBV13 with TRBJ2-7; 8 nucleotides align to TRBD2. Germline V gives CDR1 PRHDT, CDR2 FYEKMQ (reference sequence). The V gene end was trimmed by 5 bases and the J gene end by 0 bases; junction bases not matched to a gene: 6. CDR3 length: 15 residues. The CDR3 reads CASSPGGGFSYEQYF. The CDR3 nucleotides are TGTGCCAGCAGCCCCGGGGGGGGCTTCTCCTACGAGCAGTACTTC.

The rearrangement joins TRBV6-5 to TRBJ1-5; D ambiguous. The ends were cut back, 5 bases at V and 5 bases at J, with 16 bases in the middle. Germline CDR1 and CDR2: MNHEY and SVGAGI. The CDR3 loop spans 15 amino acids. The CDR3 is CASSRGLVGDQPQHF. The CDR3 region has the DNA TGTGCCAGCAGTAGAGGACTGGTCGGCGATCAGCCCCAGCATTTT.

The chain carries TRBV6-5 and TRBJ1-1, with 8 nucleotides matching TRBD1. CDR3 length: 15 amino acids. The germline gives CDR1 MNHEY, CDR2 SVGAGI. Germline trimming cut 6 bases from V and 2 bases from J; bases unmatched to any gene: 8. This CDR3 is CASRTDRAFNTEAFF. The CDR3 DNA follows: TGTGCCAGCAGGACGGACAGGGCGTTTAACACTGAAGCTTTCTTT.

The V gene is TRBV2, the J gene TRBJ1-1, with a tentative D call TRBD1 (6 bases). The CDR3 runs 13 residues. CDR1 and CDR2 (germline): SNHLY, FYNNEI. Trimming removed 6 bases at V and 2 bases at J, with 10 bases between. The DNA for the CDR3 is TGTGCCAGCAGCGAGGACAGAAACACTGAAGCTTTCTTT. Residues: CASSEDRNTEAFF.

The J gene is TRBJ1-2, the V gene TRBV7-2, with 8 bases that match TRBD1. CDR1 is SGHTA and CDR2 is FQGNSA in the germline V gene. V trimming: 5 bases; J trimming: 1 base; junction bases outside the gene matches: 6. This CDR3 is 15 amino acids long. CDR3 bases: TGTGCCAGCAGCCAACGGACAGGGAGTAACTATGGCTACACCTTC. This sequence encodes CASSQRTGSNYGYTF.

This chain uses TRBV6-5 with TRBJ1-1; TRBD1 aligns across 11 bases. V gave up 6 bases and J gave up 5 bases; unmatched junction bases: 5. The length of the CDR3 is 14 residues. CDR1 is MNHEY, CDR2 SVGAGI, per germline. CDR3 protein: CASSMDRGQTEAFF. DNA of the CDR3: TGTGCCAGCAGCATGGACAGGGGGCAAACTGAAGCTTTCTTT.

This chain links TRBV9 with TRBJ1-1, with 8 bases that match TRBD1. The V gene's germline CDR1 is SGDLS and CDR2 YYNGEE. The CDR3 contains 13 residues. V shed 4 bases, J shed 5 bases, and the junction held 4 bases outside the gene matches. DNA of the CDR3: TGTGCCAGCAGCTTCACAGGGGGTACTGAAGCTTTCTTT. Encoded protein: CASSFTGGTEAFF.

The chain couples TRBV28 to TRBJ2-7; D perhaps matches TRBD1 (7 bases). Deletions cut 5 bases from V and 2 bases from J, with 16 bases between. Looked up from germline, CDR1 is MDHEN and CDR2 is SYDVKM. This CDR3 has 15 residues. CDR3 in DNA: TGTGCCAGCAGTCCCGCGGGACAGTCTACCTACGAGCAGTACTTC. Its translation is CASSPAGQSTYEQYF.

The chain couples TRBV5-5 to TRBJ1-5, with TRBD1 matching 12 bases. Unmatched junction bases numbered 5, after V lost 4 bases and J lost 3 bases. This CDR3 region has 16 residues. Germline V gene lookup returns CDR1 SGHKS and CDR2 YYEKEE (reference sequence). Here the CDR3 reads CASSPGTGGPNQPQHF. CDR3 nucleotide sequence: TGTGCCAGCAGCCCGGGGACAGGGGGCCCCAATCAGCCCCAGCATTTT.

This clone appeared once. The chain joins TRBV3-1 (or the pseudogene TRBV3-2) to TRBJ1-5, with TRBD1 identical over 7 bases. The CDR3 sequence is 15 residues long. The J segment lost 2 bases and the V segment lost 4 bases, leaving 5 bases of the junction unmatched. Germline V gene sequence: CDR1 LGHDT, CDR2 YNNKEL (reference sequence). CDR3 coding DNA: TGTGCCAGCAGCCCCCGACAGGGTGGCAATCAGCCCCAGCATTTT. Protein product: CASSPRQGGNQPQHF.

The V and J genes are TRBV9 and TRBJ2-2; 7 bases agree with TRBD1. J lost 1 base, V lost 4 bases, and 10 bases had no gene match. There are 17 residues in the CDR3. The germline V gene has CDR1 SGDLS and CDR2 YYNGEE. The chain's CDR3 is CASSFSGGRVNTGELFF. The CDR3, as DNA: TGTGCCAGCAGCTTCTCAGGGGGTAGGGTGAACACCGGGGAGCTGTTTTTT.

The chain combines TRBV30 with TRBJ1-2; D gene uncertain. The CDR3 extends over 10 amino acids. CDR1 is GTSNPN, CDR2 SVGIG, per germline (reference sequence). Between the trimmed V and J ends, which lost 3 bases and 8 bases, there was a span of 7 bases. The CDR3 nucleotides are TGTGCCTGGAGGGGCCAAGGCTACACCTTC. Translation: CAWRGQGYTF.

V gene TRBV13 combines with J gene TRBJ1-6; D gene uncertain. From germline, CDR1 is PRHDT and CDR2 FYEKMQ (reference sequence). The CDR3 totals 16 residues. Trimming removed 3 bases from V and 0 bases from J, with 9 bases in between. The CDR3 DNA sequence: TGTGCCAGCAGCTTGAGAACTGGCTCCTATAATTCACCCCTCCACTTT. Translation gives CASSLRTGSYNSPLHF.

This clone was observed a single time. V gene TRBV6-5 combines with J gene TRBJ2-7; weak D call: TRBD2 (6 bases). The CDR3 runs 14 residues. V dropped 7 bases and J dropped 1 base, with 14 bases sitting between them. Germline values: CDR1 MNHEY, CDR2 SVGAGI. The CDR3 sequence is CASTGGAGSYEQYF. Written as DNA, the CDR3 is TGTGCCAGCACCGGAGGGGCGGGGTCCTACGAGCAGTACTTC.

This chain links TRBV28 with TRBJ1-1; D gene ambiguous. Trimming took 5 bases from V and 7 from J, leaving 11 bases between them. CDR1 and CDR2 from the germline V gene are MDHEN and SYDVKM. The CDR3 runs to 12 residues. CDR3 coding DNA: TGTGCCAGCAGTCAGATGAACCTTGAAGCTTTCTTT. This encodes CASSQMNLEAFF.

The CDR3 region has the DNA TGTGCCACCAGCAGGAGGGATGAGCAGTTCTTC. The encoded protein is CATSRRDEQFF. The chain links TRBV15 to TRBJ2-1; D may be TRBD2 (5 bases). Germline V CDR1 and CDR2: LNHNV, YYDKDF (reference sequence). The CDR3 sequence is 11 residues long. Deletions cut 3 bases from V and 8 bases from J, with 5 bases between.

A few counts support this clone. This chain uses TRBV29-1 with TRBJ1-2, with 8 positions matching TRBD1. The CDR3 has 13 residues. Germline V gene data show CDR1 as SQVTM and CDR2 as ANQGSEA. V dropped 5 bases and J dropped 5; count of bases not matched to a gene: 7. CDR3 amino acids: CSVYGQGKYGYTF. In nucleotides, the CDR3 is TGCAGCGTTTACGGACAGGGAAAATATGGCTACACCTTC.

The rearrangement uses TRBV11-2 and TRBJ1-1; a possible D gene is TRBD1 (5 bases). Germline assignment: CDR1 SGHAT and CDR2 FQNNGV. The CDR3 is made up of 15 amino acids. Trimming shortened V by 5 bases and J by 4 bases, and 17 bases separated the two germline ends. The CDR3 loop is CASSITAKDTTEAFF. As DNA, the CDR3 is TGTGCCAGCAGCATAACTGCCAAGGACACCACTGAAGCTTTCTTT. Full variable domain (outside the CDR3, taken from reference TRBV11-2 and TRBJ1-1): EAGVAQSPRYKIIEKRQSVAFWCNPISGHATLYWYQQILGQGPKLLIQFQNNGVVDDSQLPKDRFSAERLKGVDSTLKIQPAKLEDSAVYLCASSITAKDTTEAFFGQGTRLTVV.

The J gene is TRBJ2-3, the V gene TRBV5-1, with TRBD1 identical over 7 bases. This CDR3 is 12 amino acids long. Germline V lookup: CDR1 SGHRS, CDR2 YFSETQ. The ends lost 0 bases at V and 10 bases at J; junction bases unmatched: 2. In nucleotides, the CDR3 is TGCGCCAGCAGCTTGGAGGGGGCGGCGCAGTATTTT. Encoded protein: CASSLEGAAQYF.

The V and J genes are TRBV3-1 (or the pseudogene TRBV3-2) and TRBJ2-6, with D perhaps TRBD1 (6 bases). Germline CDR1 and CDR2: LGHDT and YNNKEL (reference sequence). V lost 4 bases and J 4 bases, leaving 11 bases between the germline ends. The CDR3 sequence is 15 residues long. As DNA, the CDR3 is TGTGCCAGCAGCCCAAGGGGGTCCGGGGCCAACGTCCTGACTTTC. Translating gives CASSPRGSGANVLTF.

This chain connects TRBV18 to TRBJ1-5; 8 bases are a match to TRBD1. Germline V CDR1 and CDR2: KGHSH, LQKENI. V lost 6 bases, J lost 7 bases, and 8 bases stayed unmatched. The CDR3 extends over 14 amino acids. The CDR3 protein is CASSPDRGGQPQHF. The CDR3 DNA is TGTGCCAGCTCCCCCGACAGGGGTGGGCAGCCCCAGCATTTT.